The present T cell receptor (beta chain) was sequenced within a study of blood T cell repertoires in COVID-19. The V segment lost 6 bases and the J segment 2 bases; nucleotides outside the gene matches: 8. There are 15 residues in the CDR3. CDR1 and CDR2 (germline): MNHEY, SVGAGI. This table comes from immunoSEQ multiplex PCR, and its TCRdb copy is limited to in-frame clones, with some not included. The sample shows approximately 120,000 clones, approximately 68% of them seen only once. The specimen was peripheral blood. The source is a woman between 65 and 79 years old with acute or convalescent COVID-19. V usage is TRBV6-5 and J usage is TRBJ2-7, with 9 positions matching TRBD1. CDR3 sequence reads: CASSGTGRGTYEQYF. CDR3 DNA sequence: TGTGCCAGCAGCGGGACAGGGCGAGGGACCTACGAGCAGTACTTC.